These T cell receptor beta chains were read from a single sample in a study of cytomegalovirus exposure and HLA in healthy donors. Produced via immunoSEQ multiplex PCR; TCRdb's table is partial and in-frame only. Of roughly 150,000 clones in the sample, roughly 86% were seen once. Sequenced input: PBMCs. These receptors were taken from a young man in good health and CMV-seropositive. Each CDR3 is given without its conserved first and last residue. Fields, in order: clone size, J gene, V gene, CDR3 protein. Size values are once, few and many counts, or a class for expanded clones, and some rows have none.

clone_size: -; j_call: TRBJ2-1; v_call: TRBV12-5; cdr3_aa: ASGPGQGLNEQF
clone_size: few; j_call: TRBJ2-7; v_call: TRBV27; cdr3_aa: ASRRDGDYEQY
clone_size: few; j_call: TRBJ1-4; v_call: TRBV6-1; cdr3_aa: ASSQGDREKLF
clone_size: -; j_call: TRBJ1-5; v_call: TRBV7-8; cdr3_aa: ASSSGLQGNQPQH
clone_size: few; j_call: TRBJ2-1; v_call: TRBV5-4; cdr3_aa: ASSSPDRVDEQF
clone_size: few; j_call: TRBJ2-7; v_call: TRBV7-2; cdr3_aa: ASSLALASGRGEQY
clone_size: -; j_call: TRBJ2-1; v_call: TRBV4-1; cdr3_aa: ASSQVGGSSYNEQF
clone_size: once; j_call: TRBJ2-1; v_call: TRBV29-1; cdr3_aa: SVVRGSGNEQF
clone_size: -; j_call: TRBJ2-7; v_call: TRBV2; cdr3_aa: ASSPQVYEQY
clone_size: -; j_call: TRBJ2-1; v_call: TRBV13; cdr3_aa: ASKEGSSYNEQF
clone_size: -; j_call: TRBJ2-5; v_call: TRBV7-6; cdr3_aa: ASSLRAGEETQY
clone_size: once; j_call: TRBJ2-7; v_call: TRBV7-3; cdr3_aa: ASSLVPGPSYEQY
clone_size: -; j_call: TRBJ1-5; v_call: TRBV19; cdr3_aa: ASSISQGVGSNQPQH
clone_size: -; j_call: TRBJ2-2; v_call: TRBV9; cdr3_aa: ASSVVQGASGELF
clone_size: -; j_call: TRBJ2-7; v_call: TRBV5-4; cdr3_aa: ASSLGQGSYEQY
clone_size: -; j_call: TRBJ2-5; v_call: TRBV9; cdr3_aa: ASSVGAGDRKTQY
clone_size: -; j_call: TRBJ2-5; v_call: TRBV2; cdr3_aa: ATSGRYQETQY
clone_size: -; j_call: TRBJ1-2; v_call: TRBV2; cdr3_aa: ASTPTGGYGYT
clone_size: -; j_call: TRBJ2-1; v_call: TRBV19; cdr3_aa: ASSIGTRGIYEQF
clone_size: -; j_call: TRBJ2-7; v_call: TRBV18; cdr3_aa: ASSPSLDRTYEQY
clone_size: -; j_call: TRBJ2-3; v_call: TRBV5-1; cdr3_aa: ASSSTGDTQY
clone_size: -; j_call: TRBJ2-7; v_call: TRBV15; cdr3_aa: ATSRDQGYEQY
clone_size: -; j_call: TRBJ2-3; v_call: TRBV7-3; cdr3_aa: ASSLSTDTQY
clone_size: -; j_call: TRBJ1-4; v_call: TRBV2; cdr3_aa: ASSERERTNEKLF
clone_size: -; j_call: TRBJ2-5; v_call: TRBV27; cdr3_aa: ASSPLRGISQETQY
clone_size: -; j_call: TRBJ1-3; v_call: TRBV19; cdr3_aa: ASSIYRDRGGNTIY
clone_size: -; j_call: TRBJ2-3; v_call: TRBV11-1; cdr3_aa: ASSLGASGSVGMAQY
clone_size: -; j_call: TRBJ2-2; v_call: TRBV11-2; cdr3_aa: ASSFGLASGELF
clone_size: many; j_call: TRBJ2-7; v_call: TRBV6-1; cdr3_aa: ASSEGRDEQY
clone_size: -; j_call: TRBJ2-3; v_call: TRBV11-3; cdr3_aa: ASSPGGLAGEYKDTQY
clone_size: -; j_call: TRBJ1-5; v_call: TRBV7-4; cdr3_aa: ASSLGKTVQPQH
clone_size: -; j_call: TRBJ2-2; v_call: TRBV28; cdr3_aa: ASRHAHPRGGELF
clone_size: -; j_call: TRBJ2-1; v_call: TRBV5-1; cdr3_aa: ASSLGASGSVNEQF
clone_size: -; j_call: TRBJ2-2; v_call: TRBV6-5; cdr3_aa: ASTQGSRGAGELF
clone_size: -; j_call: TRBJ2-1; v_call: TRBV20-1; cdr3_aa: SATPGQGI
clone_size: -; j_call: TRBJ2-3; v_call: TRBV4-1; cdr3_aa: ASSRAGGLTDTQY
clone_size: few; j_call: TRBJ2-2; v_call: TRBV6-5; cdr3_aa: ASYSGTATGELF
clone_size: -; j_call: TRBJ2-1; v_call: TRBV2; cdr3_aa: ASSGYNEQF
clone_size: -; j_call: TRBJ1-3; v_call: TRBV27; cdr3_aa: ASSLFREGNTIY
clone_size: -; j_call: TRBJ2-1; v_call: TRBV6-6; cdr3_aa: ASSSPELTSWV
clone_size: -; j_call: TRBJ2-3; v_call: TRBV10-3; cdr3_aa: AISEGTSGRGGDTQY
clone_size: -; j_call: TRBJ2-7; v_call: TRBV9; cdr3_aa: ASSVGAGGYNEQY
clone_size: -; j_call: TRBJ1-1; v_call: TRBV5-5; cdr3_aa: ASSLVGTDNTEAF
clone_size: -; j_call: TRBJ2-5; v_call: TRBV5-1; cdr3_aa: ASSRAGGQQETQY
clone_size: few; j_call: TRBJ2-7; v_call: TRBV14; cdr3_aa: ASSLGQGGREQY
clone_size: once; j_call: TRBJ1-2; v_call: TRBV28; cdr3_aa: ASSVQGAQGYGYT
clone_size: -; j_call: TRBJ1-1; v_call: TRBV10-3; cdr3_aa: AISDPTGYNTEAF
clone_size: once; j_call: TRBJ2-1; v_call: TRBV28; cdr3_aa: ATDNPGTSGKNEQF
clone_size: once; j_call: TRBJ2-1; v_call: TRBV27; cdr3_aa: ASSLYLQGAAVNEQF
clone_size: few; j_call: TRBJ2-7; v_call: TRBV5-1; cdr3_aa: ASSLDGAGINEQY
clone_size: once; j_call: TRBJ2-5; v_call: TRBV7-8; cdr3_aa: ASSLGLAGELYKTQY
clone_size: -; j_call: TRBJ2-1; v_call: TRBV6-1; cdr3_aa: ASSEEASGSSYNEQF